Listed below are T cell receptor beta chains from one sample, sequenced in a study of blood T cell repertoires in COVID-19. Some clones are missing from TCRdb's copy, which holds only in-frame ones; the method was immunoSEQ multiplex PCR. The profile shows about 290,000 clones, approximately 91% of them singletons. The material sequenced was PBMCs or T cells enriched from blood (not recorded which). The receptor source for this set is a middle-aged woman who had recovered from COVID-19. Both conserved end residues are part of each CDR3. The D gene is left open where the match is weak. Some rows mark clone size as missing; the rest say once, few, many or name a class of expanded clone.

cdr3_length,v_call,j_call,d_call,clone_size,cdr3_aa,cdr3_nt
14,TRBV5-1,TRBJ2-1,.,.,CASSFPGASNEQFF,TGCGCCAGCAGCTTCCCAGGGGCGAGTAATGAGCAGTTCTTC
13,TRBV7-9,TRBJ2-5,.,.,CASSHGMEETQYF,TGTGCCAGCAGCCATGGCATGGAAGAGACCCAGTACTTC
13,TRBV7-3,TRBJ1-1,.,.,CASRDTSNTEAFF,TGTGCCAGCAGAGACACATCGAACACTGAAGCTTTCTTT
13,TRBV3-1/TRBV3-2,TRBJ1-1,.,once,CASSQPGTPGAFF,TGTGCCAGCAGCCAACCCGGGACTCCCGGGGCTTTCTTT
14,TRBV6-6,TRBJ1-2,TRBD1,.,CASRPGTDNYGYTF,TGTGCCAGCAGACCCGGGACAGATAACTATGGCTACACCTTC
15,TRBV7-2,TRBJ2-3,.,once,CASSPRGQFTDTQYF,TGTGCCAGCAGCCCGCGGGGGCAATTCACAGATACGCAGTATTTT
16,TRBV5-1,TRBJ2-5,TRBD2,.,CASSYRLAGNQETQYF,TGCGCCAGCAGCTATAGACTAGCGGGGAACCAAGAGACCCAGTACTTC
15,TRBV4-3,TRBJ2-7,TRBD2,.,CASSATTSGSYGQYF,TGCGCCAGCAGCGCCACGACTAGCGGGAGTTACGGGCAGTACTTC
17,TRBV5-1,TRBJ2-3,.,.,CASSPLTGGGYTDTQYF,TGCGCCAGCAGCCCCCTGACTGGGGGCGGTTACACAGATACGCAGTATTTT
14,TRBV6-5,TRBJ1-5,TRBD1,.,CASRTGANNQPQHF,TGTGCCAGCAGGACAGGGGCTAACAATCAGCCCCAGCATTTT
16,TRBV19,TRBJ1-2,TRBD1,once,CASSIASGTENYGYTF,TGTGCCAGTAGTATAGCCTCCGGGACAGAGAACTATGGCTACACCTTC
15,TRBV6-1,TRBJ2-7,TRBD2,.,CASSEPGGASYEQYF,TGTGCCAGCAGTGAGCCGGGGGGGGCGTCCTACGAGCAGTACTTC
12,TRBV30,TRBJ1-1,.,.,CAWNRGSTEAFF,TGTGCCTGGAACCGGGGTTCCACTGAAGCTTTCTTT
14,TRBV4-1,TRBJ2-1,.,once,CASSQVQTYNEQFF,TGCGCCAGCAGCCAAGTACAGACCTACAATGAGCAGTTCTTC
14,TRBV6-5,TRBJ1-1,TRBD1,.,CASSGGQLNTEAFF,TGTGCCAGCTCTGGGGGACAGTTAAACACTGAAGCTTTCTTT
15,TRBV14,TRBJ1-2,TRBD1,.,CASSQVGQGIYGYTF,TGTGCCAGCAGCCAAGTGGGACAGGGAATCTATGGCTACACCTTC
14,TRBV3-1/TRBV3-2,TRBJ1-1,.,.,CASSHGSSNTEAFF,TGTGCCAGCAGCCATGGCAGTTCAAACACTGAAGCTTTCTTT
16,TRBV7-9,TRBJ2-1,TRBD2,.,CASSLGLAGNYNEQFF,TGTGCCAGCAGCTTAGGACTAGCGGGGAATTACAATGAGCAGTTCTTC
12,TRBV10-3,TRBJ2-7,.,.,CAISAQFYEQYF,TGTGCCATCAGTGCGCAGTTCTACGAGCAGTACTTC
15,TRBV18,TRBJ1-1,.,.,CASSPQEGTNTEAFF,TGTGCCAGCTCACCACAGGAGGGGACTAACACTGAAGCTTTCTTT
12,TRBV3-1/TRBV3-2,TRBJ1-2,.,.,CASSQRDYGYTF,TGTGCCAGCAGCCAACGCGACTATGGCTACACCTTC
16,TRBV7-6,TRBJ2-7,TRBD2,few,CASSLGLAGGPDEQYF,TGTGCCAGCAGCTTAGGGCTAGCGGGAGGGCCCGACGAGCAGTACTTC
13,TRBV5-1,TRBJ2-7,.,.,CASSPGVTYEQYF,TGCGCCAGCAGCCCCGGGGTAACCTACGAGCAGTACTTC
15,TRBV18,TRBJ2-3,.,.,CASSPRRQATDTQYF,TGTGCCAGCTCACCACGTAGACAGGCCACAGATACGCAGTATTTT
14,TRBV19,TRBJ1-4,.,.,CASSTGQTNEKLFF,TGTGCCAGTAGTACAGGGCAGACCAATGAAAAACTGTTTTTT
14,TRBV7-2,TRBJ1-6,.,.,CASSSSPSLSPLHF,TGTGCCAGCAGCTCCTCGCCGAGCCTCTCACCCCTCCACTTT
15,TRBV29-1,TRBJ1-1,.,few,CSVEPAGVGNTEAFF,TGCAGCGTTGAGCCCGCAGGGGTCGGGAACACTGAAGCTTTCTTT
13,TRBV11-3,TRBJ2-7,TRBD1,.,CASSLRSGGEQYF,TGTGCCAGCAGCCTTAGGTCAGGGGGCGAGCAGTACTTC
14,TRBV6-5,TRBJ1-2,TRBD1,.,CASRSRDRVYGYTF,TGTGCCAGCAGATCCCGGGACAGGGTGTATGGCTACACCTTC
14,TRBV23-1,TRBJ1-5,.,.,CASSQSAGDQPQHF,TGCGCCAGCAGTCAATCAGCAGGGGATCAGCCCCAGCATTTT
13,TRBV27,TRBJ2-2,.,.,CASSSEAGGELFF,TGTGCCAGCAGCTCAGAGGCCGGAGGGGAGCTGTTTTTT
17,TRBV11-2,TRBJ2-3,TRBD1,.,CASSFLAQGEGTDTQYF,TGTGCCAGCAGCTTTTTGGCACAGGGGGAAGGTACAGATACGCAGTATTTT
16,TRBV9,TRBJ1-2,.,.,CASSPPQGYKNYGYTF,TGTGCCAGCAGCCCCCCCCAGGGCTACAAGAACTATGGCTACACCTTC
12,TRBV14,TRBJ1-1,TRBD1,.,CASSPTGWMAFF,TGTGCCAGCAGCCCGACAGGGTGGATGGCTTTCTTT
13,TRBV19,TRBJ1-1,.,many,CASSLYFDTEAFF,TGTGCCAGTAGCCTATATTTTGACACTGAAGCTTTCTTT
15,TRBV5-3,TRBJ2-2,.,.,CARSLRSPVSGELFF,TGTGCCAGAAGCTTGCGTAGTCCGGTCTCCGGGGAGCTGTTTTTT
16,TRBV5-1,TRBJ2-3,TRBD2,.,CASSLASGRNTDTQYF,TGCGCCAGCAGCTTGGCTAGCGGGAGGAACACAGATACGCAGTATTTT
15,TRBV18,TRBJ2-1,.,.,CASSPRDTFGNEQFF,TGTGCCAGCTCACCCCGGGACACCTTTGGCAATGAGCAGTTCTTC
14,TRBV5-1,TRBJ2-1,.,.,CASSPGLRLNEQFF,TGCGCCAGCAGCCCGGGACTCAGGCTAAATGAGCAGTTCTTC
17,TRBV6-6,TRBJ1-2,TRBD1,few,CASSRGGYRGANYGYTF,TGTGCCAGCAGCCGAGGGGGTTACAGGGGAGCTAACTATGGCTACACCTTC